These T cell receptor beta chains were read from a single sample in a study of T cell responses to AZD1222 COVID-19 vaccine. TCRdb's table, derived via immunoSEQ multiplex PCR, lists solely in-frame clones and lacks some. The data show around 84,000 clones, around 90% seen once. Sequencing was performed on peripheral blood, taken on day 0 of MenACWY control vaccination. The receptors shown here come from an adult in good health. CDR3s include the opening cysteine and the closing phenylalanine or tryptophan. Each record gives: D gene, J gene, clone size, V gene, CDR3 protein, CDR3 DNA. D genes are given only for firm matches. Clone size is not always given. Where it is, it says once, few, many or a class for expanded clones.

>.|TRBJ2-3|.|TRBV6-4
CASSSSSGVDTQYF
.
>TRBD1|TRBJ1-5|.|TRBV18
CASSPTTTGGHQPQHF
TGTGCCAGCTCACCAACAACTACAGGGGGCCATCAGCCCCAGCATTTT
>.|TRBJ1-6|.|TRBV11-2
CASSLDYANSPLHF
TGTGCCAGCAGCTTAGATTACGCCAATTCACCCCTCCACTTT
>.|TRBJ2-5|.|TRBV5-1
CASSLAEPQETQYF
TGCGCCAGCAGCTTGGCAGAGCCGCAAGAGACCCAGTACTTC
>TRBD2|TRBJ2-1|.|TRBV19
CASSRAGGPAYNEQFF
TGTGCCAGTAGTAGAGCGGGAGGGCCTGCCTACAATGAGCAGTTCTTC
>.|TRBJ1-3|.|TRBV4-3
CASSQGGGTIYF
TGCGCCAGCAGCCAAGGCGGAGGCACCATATATTTT
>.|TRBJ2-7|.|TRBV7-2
CASSLALAYEQYF
TGTGCCAGCAGCTTAGCTCTGGCCTACGAGCAGTACTTC
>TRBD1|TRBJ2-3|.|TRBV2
CASRARTGAGDTQYF
TGTGCCAGCCGGGCCCGGACAGGGGCTGGAGATACGCAGTATTTT
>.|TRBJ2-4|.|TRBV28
CASSAISRGGSKNIQYF
TGTGCCAGCAGTGCCATCTCCAGGGGCGGCTCCAAAAACATTCAGTACTTC
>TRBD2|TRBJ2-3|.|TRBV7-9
CASSNRRLAGGGTDTQYF
TGTGCCAGCAGCAATCGCCGACTAGCGGGGGGGGGCACAGATACGCAGTATTTT
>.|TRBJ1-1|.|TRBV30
CAWSVHGNTEAFF
TGTGCCTGGAGTGTACATGGGAACACTGAAGCTTTCTTT
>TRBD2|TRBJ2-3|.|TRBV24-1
CATSDLQGTSKNTDTQYF
TGTGCCACCAGTGATTTGCAAGGGACTAGCAAAAACACAGATACGCAGTATTTT
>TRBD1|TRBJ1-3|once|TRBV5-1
CASSQTGGSGNTIYF
TGCGCCAGCAGCCAGACAGGGGGCTCTGGAAACACCATATATTTT
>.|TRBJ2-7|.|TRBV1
CTSSQDPPEPDSYEQYF
TGCACCAGCAGCCAAGATCCCCCAGAACCGGACTCCTACGAGCAGTACTTC